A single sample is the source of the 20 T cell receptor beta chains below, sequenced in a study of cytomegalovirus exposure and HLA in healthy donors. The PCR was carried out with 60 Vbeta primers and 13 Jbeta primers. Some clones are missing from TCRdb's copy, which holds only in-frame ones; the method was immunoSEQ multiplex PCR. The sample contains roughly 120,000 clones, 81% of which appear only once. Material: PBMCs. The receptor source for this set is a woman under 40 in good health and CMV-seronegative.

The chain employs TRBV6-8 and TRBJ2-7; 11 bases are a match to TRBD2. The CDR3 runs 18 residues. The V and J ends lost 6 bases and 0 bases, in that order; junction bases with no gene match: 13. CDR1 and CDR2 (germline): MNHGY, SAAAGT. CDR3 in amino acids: CASSINLGGTSGSYEQYF. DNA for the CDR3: TGTGCCAGCAGCATTAATCTGGGGGGGACTAGCGGCTCCTACGAGCAGTACTTC.

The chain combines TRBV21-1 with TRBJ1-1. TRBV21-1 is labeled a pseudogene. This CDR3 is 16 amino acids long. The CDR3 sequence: CASSKRLQTPATEAFF. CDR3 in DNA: TGTGCCAGCAGCAAGAGGCTCCAGACTCCGGCCACTGAAGCTTTCTTT.

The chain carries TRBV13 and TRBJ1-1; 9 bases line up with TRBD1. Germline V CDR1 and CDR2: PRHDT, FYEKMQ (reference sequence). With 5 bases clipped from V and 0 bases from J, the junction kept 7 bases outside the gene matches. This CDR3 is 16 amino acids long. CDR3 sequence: CASSTSGTGMNTEAFF. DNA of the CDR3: TGTGCCAGCAGCACCTCCGGGACAGGGATGAACACTGAAGCTTTCTTT. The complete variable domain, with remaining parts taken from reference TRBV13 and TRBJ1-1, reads AAGVIQSPRHLIKEKRETATLKCYPIPRHDTVYWYQQGPGQDPQFLISFYEKMQSDKGSIPDRFSAQQFSDYHSELNMSSLELGDSALYFCASSTSGTGMNTEAFFGQGTRLTVV.

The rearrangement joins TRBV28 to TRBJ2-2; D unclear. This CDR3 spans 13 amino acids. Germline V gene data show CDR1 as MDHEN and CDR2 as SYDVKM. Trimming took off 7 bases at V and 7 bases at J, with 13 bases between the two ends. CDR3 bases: TGTGCCAGCACGGAAAACTCGGGCGGGGAGCTGTTTTTT. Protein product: CASTENSGGELFF.

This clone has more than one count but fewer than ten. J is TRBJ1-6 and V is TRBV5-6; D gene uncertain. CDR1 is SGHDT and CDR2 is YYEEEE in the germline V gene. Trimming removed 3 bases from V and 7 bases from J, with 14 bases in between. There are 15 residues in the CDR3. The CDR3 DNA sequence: TGTGCCAGCAGCTCAGGACTCCGCCGGAATTCACCCCTCCACTTT. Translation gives CASSSGLRRNSPLHF.

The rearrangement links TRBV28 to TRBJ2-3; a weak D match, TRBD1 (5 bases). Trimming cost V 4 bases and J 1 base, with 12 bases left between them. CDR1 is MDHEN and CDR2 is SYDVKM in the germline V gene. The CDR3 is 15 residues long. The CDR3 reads CASSSQGAGTDTQYF. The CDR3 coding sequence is TGTGCCAGCAGTTCCCAGGGTGCGGGCACAGATACGCAGTATTTT.

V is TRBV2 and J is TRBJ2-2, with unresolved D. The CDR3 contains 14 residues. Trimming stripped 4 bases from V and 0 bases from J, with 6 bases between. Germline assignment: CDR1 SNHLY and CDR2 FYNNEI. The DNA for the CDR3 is TGTGCCAGCAGTGGTTCTACGAACACCGGGGAGCTGTTTTTT. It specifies CASSGSTNTGELFF.

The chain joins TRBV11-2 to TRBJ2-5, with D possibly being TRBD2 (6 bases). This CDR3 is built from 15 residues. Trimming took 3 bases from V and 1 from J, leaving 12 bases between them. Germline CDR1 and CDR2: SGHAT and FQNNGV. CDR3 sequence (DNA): TGTGCCAGCAGCTTGTCAGCGGGTTCCCAAGAGACCCAGTACTTC. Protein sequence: CASSLSAGSQETQYF.

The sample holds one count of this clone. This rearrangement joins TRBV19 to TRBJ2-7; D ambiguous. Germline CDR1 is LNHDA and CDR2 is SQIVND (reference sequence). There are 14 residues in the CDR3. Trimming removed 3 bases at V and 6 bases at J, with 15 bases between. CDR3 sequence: CASSIWQFPIEQYF. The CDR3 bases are TGTGCCAGTAGTATCTGGCAGTTCCCGATCGAGCAGTACTTC.

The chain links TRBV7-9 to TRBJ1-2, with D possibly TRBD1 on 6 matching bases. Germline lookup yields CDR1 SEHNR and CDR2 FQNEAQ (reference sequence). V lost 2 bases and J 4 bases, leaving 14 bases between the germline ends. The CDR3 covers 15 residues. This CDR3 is CASSLSNREGYGYTF. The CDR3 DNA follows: TGTGCCAGCAGCTTATCAAACAGGGAGGGCTATGGCTACACCTTC.

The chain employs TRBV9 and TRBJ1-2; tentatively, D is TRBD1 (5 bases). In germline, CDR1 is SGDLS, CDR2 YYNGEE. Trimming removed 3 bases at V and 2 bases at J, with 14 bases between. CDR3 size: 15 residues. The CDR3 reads CASSEDPQANYGYTF. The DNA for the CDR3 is TGTGCCAGCAGCGAGGATCCACAGGCCAACTATGGCTACACCTTC. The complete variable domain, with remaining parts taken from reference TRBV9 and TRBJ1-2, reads DSGVTQTPKHLITATGQRVTLRCSPRSGDLSVYWYQQSLDQGLQFLIQYYNGEERAKGNILERFSAQQFPDLHSELNLSSLELGDSALYFCASSEDPQANYGYTFGSGTRLTVV.

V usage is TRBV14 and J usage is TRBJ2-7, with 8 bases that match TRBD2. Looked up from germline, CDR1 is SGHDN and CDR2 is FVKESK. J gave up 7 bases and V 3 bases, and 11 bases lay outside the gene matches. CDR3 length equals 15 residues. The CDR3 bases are TGTGCCAGCAGCCAGCTTGCCGGGCCGGGGGGGGAGCAGTACTTC. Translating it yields CASSQLAGPGGEQYF. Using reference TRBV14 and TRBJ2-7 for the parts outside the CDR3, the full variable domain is EAGVTQFPSHSVIEKGQTVTLRCDPISGHDNLYWYRRVMGKEIKFLLHFVKESKQDESGMPNNRFLAERTGGTYSTLKVQPAELEDSGVYFCASSQLAGPGGEQYFGPGTRLTVT.

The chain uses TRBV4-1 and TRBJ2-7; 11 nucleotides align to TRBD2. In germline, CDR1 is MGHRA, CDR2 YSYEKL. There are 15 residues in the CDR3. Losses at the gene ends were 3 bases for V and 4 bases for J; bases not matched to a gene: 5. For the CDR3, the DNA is TGCGCCAGCAGCCAGGCTCTAGCGGGAGGATACGAGCAGTACTTC. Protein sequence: CASSQALAGGYEQYF.

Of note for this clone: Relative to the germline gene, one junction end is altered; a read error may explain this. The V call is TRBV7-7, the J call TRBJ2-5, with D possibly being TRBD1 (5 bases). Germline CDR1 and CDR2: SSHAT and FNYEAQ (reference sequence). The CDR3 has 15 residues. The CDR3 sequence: CASSLALGRRETQYF. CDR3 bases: TGTGCTAGCAGCTTAGCCCTGGGGCGCCGGGAGACCCAGTACTTC.

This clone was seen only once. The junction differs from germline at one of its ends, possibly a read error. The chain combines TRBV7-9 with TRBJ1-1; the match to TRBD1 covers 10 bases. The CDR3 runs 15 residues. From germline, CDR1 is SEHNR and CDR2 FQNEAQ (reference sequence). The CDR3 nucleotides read TGTTCCAGCAGCTTGGGACAGGGGAGGAACACTGAAGCTTTCTTT. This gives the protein CSSSLGQGRNTEAFF.

CDR3 sequence (DNA): TGTGCCAGCCGGGGGAGGGAAGATAATATCCAAGAGACCCAGTACTTC. This sequence encodes CASRGREDNIQETQYF. The rearrangement uses TRBV7-9 and TRBJ2-5; TRBD2 matches 7 bases. The germline V gene encodes CDR1 SEHNR and CDR2 FQNEAQ (reference sequence). This CDR3 comprises 16 residues. The V and J ends lost 8 bases and 1 base, in that order; junction bases with no gene match: 13.

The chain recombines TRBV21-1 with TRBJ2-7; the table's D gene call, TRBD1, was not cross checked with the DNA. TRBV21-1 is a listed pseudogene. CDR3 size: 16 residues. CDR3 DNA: TGTGCCAGCAGGAAATGTCAGGGCCCCCGGGCCTACGAGCAGTACTTC. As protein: CASRKCQGPRAYEQYF.

CDR3 coding DNA: TGTGCCAGCAGTGAACAGGGTCAAGAGACCCAGTACTTC. Translating it yields CASSEQGQETQYF. The chain has TRBV6-1 and TRBJ2-5; D is perhaps TRBD1 (5 bases). Germline CDR1 and CDR2: MNHNS and SASEGT. The V and J ends lost 2 bases and 2 bases respectively, with 6 bases between them. This CDR3 contains 13 residues.

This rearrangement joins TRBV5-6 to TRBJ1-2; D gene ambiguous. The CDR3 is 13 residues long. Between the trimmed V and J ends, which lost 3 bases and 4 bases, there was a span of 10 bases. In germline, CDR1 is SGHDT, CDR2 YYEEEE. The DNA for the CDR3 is TGTGCCAGCAGCTCGGCGGCAGCCTATGGCTACACCTTC. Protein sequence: CASSSAAAYGYTF.

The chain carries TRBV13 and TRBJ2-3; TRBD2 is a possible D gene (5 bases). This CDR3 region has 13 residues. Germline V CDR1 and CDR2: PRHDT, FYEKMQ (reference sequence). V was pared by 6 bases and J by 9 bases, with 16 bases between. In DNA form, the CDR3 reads TGTGCCAGCAGGACTGGACTGAAAGACACGCAGTATTTT. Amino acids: CASRTGLKDTQYF.